The 14 T cell receptor beta chains listed next were all sequenced from one sample in a study of shared T cell receptors in the human thymus. Clones were sequenced by immunoSEQ multiplex PCR, and TCRdb holds only the in-frame ones, with some missing. Among hundreds of thousands of clones listed, 70% to 90% were seen once. This same sample was also part of a study on human thymus T cells.

The specimen sequenced was thymocytes. The receptor set was obtained from a boy in the first two years of life with a congenital heart defect.

This chain connects TRBV5-1 to TRBJ2-1; 7 nucleotides line up with TRBD1. The V gene end was trimmed by 0 bases and the J gene end by 9 bases; junction bases not matched to a gene: 15. Looked up from germline, CDR1 is SGHRS and CDR2 is YFSETQ. The length of the CDR3 is 17 residues. The CDR3 protein is CASSLEAQRQGGGEQFF. CDR3 sequence (DNA): TGCGCCAGCAGCTTGGAGGCGCAGAGACAGGGTGGTGGTGAGCAGTTCTTC.

The genes are TRBV12-5 and TRBJ2-7; the D gene is possibly TRBD1 (5 bases). The ends were cut back, 2 bases at V and 3 bases at J, with 8 bases in the middle. The length of the CDR3 is 13 residues. The germline CDR1 and CDR2 sequences are LGHNT and FRNRAP. The CDR3 loop is CASGLTRDYEQYF. CDR3 coding DNA: TGTGCTAGTGGTTTGACCAGGGACTACGAGCAGTACTTC.

This clone has more than one count but fewer than ten. J is TRBJ1-4 and V is TRBV19; D uncertain. V lost 2 bases, J lost 6 bases, and 7 bases lay in between. CDR3 size: 13 residues. The germline V gene has CDR1 LNHDA and CDR2 SQIVND (reference sequence). The CDR3 nucleotides read TGTGCCAGTAGTATAAGCGGGGATGAAAAACTGTTTTTT. Protein product: CASSISGDEKLFF.

The chain carries TRBV10-1 and TRBJ2-1; 14 nucleotides match TRBD2. With V trimmed by 6 bases and J by 11 bases, 3 bases remained unmatched. The V gene's germline CDR1 is WNHNN and CDR2 SYGVQD (reference sequence). The CDR3 runs 13 residues. As DNA, the CDR3 is TGCGCCAGCAGAGGACTAGCGGGGGGTAAGCAGTTCTTC. Its translation: CASRGLAGGKQFF.

The rearrangement links TRBV5-5 to TRBJ1-2; no firm D call. This CDR3 region has 13 residues. Germline CDR1 SGHKS, CDR2 YYEKEE (reference sequence). V was shortened by 4 bases and J by 7 bases, with 14 bases between the two germline ends. CDR3 sequence: CASSQDLAGGYTF. In nucleotides, the CDR3 is TGTGCCAGCAGCCAGGACCTAGCAGGTGGCTACACCTTC.

The genes are TRBV6-4 and TRBJ1-1, with 7 bases aligning to TRBD1. Unmatched junction bases numbered 7, after V lost 3 bases and J lost 0 bases. There are 16 residues in the CDR3. Germline V gene lookup returns CDR1 MRHNA and CDR2 SNTAGT. The CDR3 DNA reads TGTGCCAGCAGTGAAAATTGGACAGGAATGAACACTGAAGCTTTCTTT. It codes for CASSENWTGMNTEAFF.

The chain uses TRBV7-9 and TRBJ2-3, with D maybe TRBD1 (6 bases). From germline, CDR1 is SEHNR and CDR2 FQNEAQ (reference sequence). Trimming took off 4 bases at V and 4 bases at J, with 15 bases between the two ends. The CDR3 is 15 amino acids. CDR3 amino acids: CASSSAGGSADTQYF. The CDR3 region has the DNA TGTGCCAGCAGCTCAGCTGGGGGCTCGGCAGATACGCAGTATTTT.

This sequence joins TRBV27 and TRBJ2-7, with TRBD1 identical over 7 bases. This CDR3 spans 17 amino acids. J gave up 0 bases and V 6 bases, and 14 bases lay outside the gene matches. Germline CDR1 is MNHEY and CDR2 is SMNVEV (reference sequence). The CDR3 region has the DNA TGTGCCAGCAGAAACCCCGTTCGGACAGGTACCTCCTACGAGCAGTACTTC. It encodes CASRNPVRTGTSYEQYF.

This clone was detected only once. The chain combines TRBV18 with TRBJ2-7; possible D gene TRBD2, 5 bases. Trimming shortened V by 5 bases and J by 4 bases, and 30 bases separated the two germline ends. The CDR3 spans 19 residues. Germline loops: CDR1 KGHSH, CDR2 LQKENI. The CDR3 here is CASSVLRDAEGPSVYEQYF. CDR3 DNA: TGTGCCAGCTCAGTTCTCCGGGATGCCGAGGGCCCAAGCGTATACGAGCAGTACTTC.

J is TRBJ2-1 and V is TRBV7-2; 9 bases fit TRBD2. This CDR3 has 15 amino acids. After removal of 7 bases from V and 9 bases from J, the junction contained 13 bases not matched to a gene. Germline lookup yields CDR1 SGHTA and CDR2 FQGNSA. The CDR3 nucleotides are TGTGCCAGCAACGCTAGCGGGGCTTTGTCGCTTGAGCAGTTCTTC. It codes for CASNASGALSLEQFF.

This sequence joins TRBV7-9 and TRBJ2-3; possibly TRBD2 for D (6 bases). From germline, CDR1 is SEHNR and CDR2 FQNEAQ (reference sequence). Trimming stripped 2 bases from V and 1 base from J, with 16 bases between. The CDR3 spans 17 residues. The CDR3 is CASSLSPRVAGTDTQYF. The CDR3 DNA reads TGTGCCAGCAGCTTATCCCCTCGGGTAGCGGGCACAGATACGCAGTATTTT. The full variable domain, rest sourced from reference TRBV7-9 and TRBJ2-3, is DTGVSQNPRHKITKRGQNVTFRCDPISEHNRLYWYRQTLGQGPEFLTYFQNEAQLEKSRLLSDRFSAERPKGSFSTLEIQRTEQGDSAMYLCASSLSPRVAGTDTQYFGPGTRLTVL.

The chain uses TRBV2 and TRBJ2-7; tentatively, D is TRBD2 (6 bases). CDR3 size: 14 residues. V was trimmed by 1 base and J by 2 bases, leaving 9 bases between them. CDR1 is SNHLY, CDR2 FYNNEI, per germline. This CDR3 reads CASSEGRGTYEQYF. The DNA for the CDR3 is TGTGCCAGCAGTGAAGGACGGGGGACCTACGAGCAGTACTTC.

CDR3 amino acids: CASSWGGAEYNSPLHF. The CDR3 nucleotides are TGTGCCAGCAGCTGGGGGGGGGCGGAGTATAATTCACCCCTCCACTTT. This rearrangement joins TRBV5-6 to TRBJ1-6; D is possibly TRBD1 (6 bases). Germline loops: CDR1 SGHDT, CDR2 YYEEEE. V was shortened by 3 bases and J by 4 bases, with 14 bases between the two germline ends. This CDR3 region has 16 residues.

In DNA, the CDR3 is TGTGCCAGCAGTCACGGGACAGGGGAGAATCAGCCCCAGCATTTT. Protein sequence: CASSHGTGENQPQHF. The chain joins TRBV28 to TRBJ1-5; 10 positions agree with TRBD1. Losses at the gene ends were 5 bases for V and 4 bases for J; bases not matched to a gene: 5. The CDR3 length is 15 residues. The V gene's germline CDR1 is MDHEN and CDR2 SYDVKM.